The present T cell receptor beta chain was sequenced within a study of blood T cell repertoires in COVID-19. Overall study: Acute and convalescent COVID-19 samples came from the United States, Italy and Spain. PBMCs, B-cell-depleted T cells, or T cells were the source of the cDNA or gDNA that made up the material.

Authors' methods: The authors estimated nucleated cell counts from reference gene primer amplification. Sequenced by immunoSEQ multiplex PCR; TCRdb stores in-frame clones only, minus some. Clone size and V and J calls were adopted from that table, with D and trimming inferred from the DNA. The sample includes 100,000 to 110,000 clones, around 85% seen only once; the top ten take around an eighth. The CDR3 is 15 amino acids. Germline CDR1 is SGDLS and CDR2 is YYNGEE. J gave up 5 bases and V 3 bases, and 8 bases lay outside the gene matches. The TCR sequence derives from a middle-aged man with active or convalescent COVID-19. The sample was peripheral blood. The chain uses TRBV9 and TRBJ2-7; TRBD1 matches 10 bases. Written as DNA, the CDR3 is TGTGCCAGCAGCGAGGGACAGGGGATGGGTGACGAGCAGTACTTC. Translating it yields CASSEGQGMGDEQYF.